These 30 T cell receptor beta chains came from one sample sequenced in a study of cytomegalovirus exposure and HLA in healthy donors. Amplification used 60 Vbeta primers and 13 Jbeta primers. The repertoire was sequenced with immunoSEQ multiplex PCR; TCRdb's copy has only in-frame clones and lacks some. The sample includes more than 95,000 clones, 69% seen only once; the top ten take roughly 3.2%. The material sequenced was PBMCs. Receptors originate from a young man in good health and CMV-seronegative.

This chain connects TRBV7-9 to TRBJ2-7; weak D call: TRBD1 (6 bases). This CDR3 has 16 amino acids. Germline-derived CDR1 and CDR2 are SEHNR and FQNEAQ (reference sequence). V lost 5 bases, J lost 2 bases, and 19 bases lay in between. CDR3 nucleotides: TGTGCCAGCAGCCCCGCAACAGGGTTCGAGCCCTACGAGCAGTACTTC. Its protein is CASSPATGFEPYEQYF.

This clone was picked up a small number of times. This chain connects TRBV9 to TRBJ1-1, with D possibly matching TRBD1 (5 bases). The germline V gene has CDR1 SGDLS and CDR2 YYNGEE. There are 13 residues in the CDR3. The V gene lost 1 base and the J gene lost 1 base, with 5 bases spanning the gap. The CDR3: CASSVQGNTEAFF. CDR3 DNA sequence: TGTGCCAGCAGCGTACAGGGGAACACTGAAGCTTTCTTT.

The chain uses TRBV25-1 and TRBJ2-7; D perhaps matches TRBD2 (5 bases). Deletions cut 3 bases from V and 6 bases from J, with 12 bases between. The CDR3 runs to 13 residues. Germline V gene sequence: CDR1 MGHDK, CDR2 SYGVNS. The CDR3 sequence is CASSERVGSEQYF. In DNA, the CDR3 is TGTGCCAGCAGTGAGCGGGTAGGGTCCGAGCAGTACTTC.

This sequence joins TRBV7-2 and TRBJ2-3; possible D gene TRBD1, 6 bases. Germline V gene data show CDR1 as SGHTA and CDR2 as FQGNSA. The CDR3 extends over 15 amino acids. The V end was cut by 4 bases, the J end by 0 bases, with 11 bases between. The CDR3 DNA reads as TGTGCCAGCAGCTCCGACAGGTATAGCACAGATACGCAGTATTTT. It specifies CASSSDRYSTDTQYF. The full variable domain, with the rest looked up from reference TRBV7-2 and TRBJ2-3, is GAGVSQSPSNKVTEKGKDVELRCDPISGHTALYWYRQSLGQGLEFLIYFQGNSAPDKSGLPSDRFSAERTGGSVSTLTIQRTQQEDSAVYLCASSSDRYSTDTQYFGPGTRLTVL.

This clone was seen a single time. The chain recombines TRBV5-6 with TRBJ2-3; 8 positions agree with TRBD2. CDR1 SGHDT and CDR2 YYEEEE come from the germline V gene. The CDR3 runs 16 residues. Trimming took 0 bases from V and 2 from J; bases not matched to a gene: 5. CDR3 sequence reads: CASSLAAGAPTDTQYF. The CDR3 region has the DNA TGTGCCAGCAGCTTGGCAGCGGGAGCACCCACAGATACGCAGTATTTT.

The rearrangement uses TRBV6-1 and TRBJ2-3, with a tentative D call TRBD2 (7 bases). Germline loops: CDR1 MNHNS, CDR2 SASEGT. The V gene lost 1 base and the J gene lost 7 bases, with 15 bases spanning the gap. CDR3 length: 15 amino acids. The CDR3 spells CASSEVAGAGNTQYF. The CDR3 DNA follows: TGTGCCAGCAGTGAAGTGGCGGGGGCCGGAAATACGCAGTATTTT.

The chain employs TRBV7-2 and TRBJ2-5; 7 bases align to TRBD2. Germline CDR1 is SGHTA and CDR2 is FQGNSA. The V and J ends lost 5 bases and 8 bases, in that order; junction bases with no gene match: 8. The CDR3 runs to 13 residues. CDR3 DNA sequence: TGTGCCAGCAGCCCCTTGAGCGGGGCCACCCAGTACTTC. Residues: CASSPLSGATQYF.

The rearrangement links TRBV5-1 to TRBJ1-1, with D maybe TRBD1 (6 bases). V lost 0 bases and J lost 4, with 16 bases in between. Germline V lookup: CDR1 SGHRS, CDR2 YFSETQ. This CDR3 comprises 16 residues. CDR3 sequence: CASSLAGRGYLTEAFF. Written as DNA, the CDR3 is TGCGCCAGCAGCTTGGCTGGCAGGGGATATCTCACTGAAGCTTTCTTT. Drawing the rest from reference TRBV5-1 and TRBJ1-1, the complete variable domain is KAGVTQTPRYLIKTRGQQVTLSCSPISGHRSVSWYQQTPGQGLQFLFEYFSETQRNKGNFPGRFSGRQFSNSRSEMNVSTLELGDSALYLCASSLAGRGYLTEAFFGQGTRLTVV.

This rearrangement joins TRBV6-5 to TRBJ2-5, with 8 bases identical to TRBD2. CDR1 MNHEY and CDR2 SVGAGI come from the germline V gene. J was trimmed by 5 bases and V by 4 bases; bases with no gene match: 9. There are 15 residues in the CDR3. CDR3 loop: CASSLEAGVGETQYF. The CDR3 DNA reads TGTGCCAGCAGTTTGGAAGCGGGAGTGGGGGAGACCCAGTACTTC.

This rearrangement joins TRBV7-2 to TRBJ2-7, with 7 bases identical to TRBD1. Trimming cost V 1 base and J 4 bases; bases outside gene matches: 1. The CDR3 loop spans 13 amino acids. Germline V lookup: CDR1 SGHTA, CDR2 FQGNSA. The CDR3 coding sequence is TGTGCCAGCAGCTTAGGGGACAGTTACGAGCAGTACTTC. It is translated as CASSLGDSYEQYF.

The chain is built from TRBV28 and TRBJ1-5, with D tentatively TRBD1 (6 bases). CDR1 MDHEN and CDR2 SYDVKM come from the germline V gene. The CDR3 loop spans 13 amino acids. Trimming removed 6 bases at V and 9 bases at J, with 15 bases between. CDR3 in DNA: TGTGCCAGCAGGAGCTCAGGGGTAAGGCCCCAGCATTTT. It specifies CASRSSGVRPQHF.

This clone was recorded only once. The junction departs from germline at one end; a sequencing error may be responsible. The J gene is TRBJ2-3, the V gene TRBV28, with TRBD2 as a possible D gene (7 bases). Germline loops: CDR1 MDHEN, CDR2 SYDVKM. The CDR3 consists of 18 residues. The CDR3 sequence is CASSLGGVTGERTDTQYF. In nucleotides, the CDR3 is TGTGCCAGCAGTTTAGGGGGGGTGACAGGAGAAAGGACAGATACGCAATATTTT.

This chain joins TRBV19 and TRBJ2-3; 11 bases align to TRBD2. Germline V gene data show CDR1 as LNHDA and CDR2 as SQIVND (reference sequence). The trim removed 10 bases at V and 3 bases at J, leaving 15 bases unmatched. The CDR3 has 17 residues. The CDR3 DNA follows: TGTGCCACCAAACGGCCTACTAGCGGGAGTGGAACAGATACGCAGTATTTT. Protein: CATKRPTSGSGTDTQYF.

This clone has just a few counts. The chain employs TRBV7-6 and TRBJ2-7; possible D gene TRBD1, 6 bases. Germline V gene data show CDR1 as SGHVS and CDR2 as FNYEAQ. Trimming cost V 5 bases and J 9 bases, with 20 bases left between them. CDR3 length: 14 residues. The CDR3 region is CASSQLRPARGQYF. Here the CDR3 DNA reads TGTGCCAGCAGCCAACTACGTCCCGCCAGGGGGCAGTACTTC.

This chain joins TRBV7-9 and TRBJ2-5; D is possibly TRBD1 (5 bases). The CDR3 has 18 residues. Trimming cost V 2 bases and J 2 bases, with 21 bases left between them. Germline loops: CDR1 SEHNR, CDR2 FQNEAQ (reference sequence). CDR3 residues: CASSLLRGQGSGQETQYF. In DNA form, the CDR3 reads TGTGCCAGCAGCTTACTTAGGGGCCAGGGCTCCGGACAAGAGACCCAGTACTTC.

CDR3 nucleotides: TGTGCCATAGGGACTTCCCTTAATTCACCCCTCCACTTT. Translated, it gives CAIGTSLNSPLHF. The chain combines TRBV10-3 with TRBJ1-6, with D tentatively TRBD1 (5 bases). Trimming removed 9 bases at V and 6 bases at J, with 12 bases between. The CDR3 length is 13 residues. Germline-derived CDR1 and CDR2 are ENHRY and SYGVKD.

The chain uses TRBV11-2 and TRBJ2-1; 12 bases map to TRBD2. Germline CDR1 and CDR2: SGHAT and FQNNGV. V lost 5 bases to trimming and J lost 3 bases; unmatched junction nucleotides: 5. The CDR3 runs to 16 residues. The CDR3 loop is CASSKLAGGNYNEQFF. CDR3 in DNA: TGTGCCAGCAGCAAACTAGCGGGAGGTAACTACAATGAGCAGTTCTTC.

The rearrangement joins TRBV11-3 to TRBJ2-2; D call uncertain. The length of the CDR3 is 13 residues. V lost 1 base and J 5 bases, leaving 5 bases between the germline ends. Germline V lookup: CDR1 SGHNT, CDR2 YENEEA. The CDR3: CASSLAQTGELFF. CDR3 DNA sequence: TGTGCCAGCAGCTTAGCTCAGACCGGGGAGCTGTTTTTT.

This chain uses TRBV5-1 with TRBJ2-3, with D tentatively TRBD2 (5 bases). CDR3 size: 14 residues. Germline loops: CDR1 SGHRS, CDR2 YFSETQ. The V and J ends lost 2 bases and 2 bases respectively, with 9 bases between them. CDR3 amino acids: CASSFSSPTDTQYF. The CDR3 DNA is TGCGCCAGCAGCTTTTCTAGCCCCACAGATACGCAGTATTTT.

The chain carries TRBV7-9 and TRBJ1-5; unclear D gene. The ends were cut back, 3 bases at V and 4 bases at J, with 13 bases in the middle. CDR3 size: 15 residues. Germline CDR1 SEHNR, CDR2 FQNEAQ (reference sequence). CDR3 sequence: CASSFESSGNQPQHF. The CDR3 nucleotides are TGTGCCAGCAGCTTCGAATCTTCGGGGAATCAGCCCCAGCATTTT.

The V gene is TRBV27, the J gene TRBJ1-1, with TRBD1 matching 9 bases. The CDR3 is 15 amino acids. Per the germline V gene, CDR1 is MNHEY and CDR2 is SMNVEV (reference sequence). J gave up 4 bases and V 7 bases, and 10 bases lay outside the gene matches. For the CDR3, the DNA is TGTGCCAGCAAGAAGAACAGGGGGCGGGCCACTGAAGCTTTCTTT. Protein product: CASKKNRGRATEAFF.

The V call is TRBV5-5, the J call TRBJ1-2, with 9 nucleotides matching TRBD1. Germline V lookup: CDR1 SGHKS, CDR2 YYEKEE (reference sequence). The CDR3 totals 15 residues. The V segment lost 4 bases and the J segment 5 bases; nucleotides outside the gene matches: 9. The CDR3 nucleotides read TGTGCCAGCAGCCCAGGATTGGGACAGGGTTATGGCTACACCTTC. This encodes CASSPGLGQGYGYTF.

V gene TRBV27 combines with J gene TRBJ1-6, with TRBD1 identical over 10 bases. Germline V lookup: CDR1 MNHEY, CDR2 SMNVEV (reference sequence). There are 18 residues in the CDR3. V was clipped by 3 bases and J by 7 bases; unmatched bases: 12. DNA of the CDR3: TGTGCCAGCAGTTTTTACAGGACAGGGGGGGGTGAGAATTCACCCCTCCACTTT. Translating gives CASSFYRTGGGENSPLHF.

The rearrangement links TRBV6-1 to TRBJ1-6, with D perhaps matching TRBD1 (5 bases). Per germline, CDR1 MNHNS and CDR2 SASEGT. This CDR3 contains 15 residues. V lost 6 bases to trimming and J lost 5 bases, with 14 bases between them. The CDR3 region has the DNA TGTGCCAGCAGGGGAGGAAGAGGGGATAATTCACCCCTCCACTTT. This sequence encodes CASRGGRGDNSPLHF.

The genes are TRBV9 and TRBJ2-1; 8 bases line up with TRBD1. The junction had 9 bases not matched to a gene; V was cut back by 3 bases and J by 7 bases. Germline CDR1 and CDR2: SGDLS and YYNGEE. The CDR3 consists of 15 residues. The CDR3 is CASSGRTGIRNEQFF. The CDR3 DNA reads as TGTGCCAGCAGCGGAAGGACAGGGATAAGAAATGAGCAGTTCTTC.

This clone has only a few counts. The chain recombines TRBV19 with TRBJ2-1; weak D call: TRBD2 (6 bases). Trimming removed 3 bases at V and 4 bases at J, with 13 bases between. The CDR3 totals 15 residues. Germline CDR1 and CDR2: LNHDA and SQIVND (reference sequence). The CDR3 sequence is CASSIRDSPYNEQFF. Written as DNA, the CDR3 is TGTGCCAGTAGTATCCGGGACTCTCCATACAATGAGCAGTTCTTC.

The chain carries TRBV6-6 and TRBJ2-7, with 8 bases lining up with TRBD2. The germline V gene has CDR1 MNHNY and CDR2 SVGAGI (reference sequence). V shed 5 bases and J 2 bases; nucleotides not matched to a gene: 8. This CDR3 comprises 15 residues. The chain's CDR3 is CASSDVLAATYEQYF. In DNA, the CDR3 is TGTGCCAGCAGTGACGTACTAGCGGCAACCTACGAGCAGTACTTC.

The chain carries TRBV19 and TRBJ1-3; 9 nucleotides align to TRBD1. The V and J ends lost 5 bases and 13 bases, in that order; junction bases with no gene match: 15. The CDR3 has 15 amino acids. Germline assignment: CDR1 LNHDA and CDR2 SQIVND (reference sequence). CDR3 in DNA: TGTGCCAGTAGTCTCGGACAGGGGAGATCCATTGGAATATATTTT. Translating gives CASSLGQGRSIGIYF.

This clone turned up a few times. The chain is built from TRBV7-3 and TRBJ2-1; 7 bases fit TRBD2. Germline V gives CDR1 SGHTA, CDR2 FQGTGA. This CDR3 has 13 residues. The V gene end was trimmed by 3 bases and the J gene end by 8 bases; junction bases not matched to a gene: 4. The CDR3 region has the DNA TGTGCCAGCAGCTTGGGCGGGAGCGATGAGCAGTTCTTC. Translation: CASSLGGSDEQFF.

Comment on this clone: An end of the junction does not agree with germline; a read error may underlie this. The chain has TRBV7-9 and TRBJ1-2; possible D gene TRBD1, 6 bases. The CDR3 length is 17 residues. Germline V gives CDR1 SEHNR, CDR2 FQNEAQ (reference sequence). CDR3 in amino acids: CSSRSLGGPQANYGYTF. The CDR3 DNA follows: TGTTCCAGCAGGTCATTGGGGGGGCCACAGGCCAACTATGGCTACACCTTC.